The 31 T cell receptor beta chains given below trace back to one sample, sequenced in a study of blood T cell repertoires in COVID-19. Some clones are missing from TCRdb's copy, which holds only in-frame ones; the method was immunoSEQ multiplex PCR. Here the sample spans some 260,000 clones, 88% being singletons. Sequencing was done on a sample of peripheral blood. Receptors originate from a young woman with acute or convalescent COVID-19.

V usage is TRBV12-3 or TRBV12-4 and J usage is TRBJ1-2, with TRBD1 matching 8 bases. The V segment lost 6 bases and the J segment 8 bases; nucleotides outside the gene matches: 8. CDR3 length equals 13 residues. CDR3: CASRRTGREGYTF. CDR3 sequence (DNA): TGTGCCAGCAGGAGGACAGGGCGAGAAGGCTACACCTTC.

Only one count was recorded for this clone. The rearrangement uses TRBV27 and TRBJ2-1, with TRBD2 matching 8 bases. J lost 0 bases, V lost 7 bases, and 11 bases had no gene match. CDR3 size: 17 residues. CDR1 MNHEY and CDR2 SMNVEV come from the germline V gene (reference sequence). The CDR3 nucleotides are TGTGCCAGCAAAGGGTTTAGCGGGATTAGCTCCTACAATGAGCAGTTCTTC. Translation gives CASKGFSGISSYNEQFF.

This chain uses TRBV10-1 with TRBJ2-1, with no clear D. Germline V gene data show CDR1 as WNHNN and CDR2 as SYGVQD (reference sequence). Trimming removed 0 bases from V and 5 bases from J, with 8 bases in between. The CDR3 contains 14 residues. In DNA form, the CDR3 reads TGCGCCAGCAGTGAGTCAATCGGTCACAATGAGCAGTTCTTC. It encodes CASSESIGHNEQFF.

This chain joins TRBV4-3 and TRBJ2-7; the match to TRBD2 covers 8 bases. This CDR3 has 14 residues. Germline-derived CDR1 and CDR2 are LGHNA and YSLEER. V lost 4 bases and J lost 2; bases outside the gene matches: 4. CDR3 DNA: TGCGCCAGCAGCCCCGGGACTAGGACCTACGAGCAGTACTTC. Its protein is CASSPGTRTYEQYF.

This CDR3 reads CASSLGLAGGISEQYF. The CDR3, as DNA: TGTGCCAGCAGTTTGGGACTAGCGGGAGGTATCAGCGAGCAGTACTTC. The J gene is TRBJ2-7, the V gene TRBV6-2 or TRBV6-3, with TRBD2 matching 15 bases. Germline trimming cut 4 bases from V and 6 bases from J; bases unmatched to any gene: 7. CDR3 length: 16 residues. Germline values: CDR1 MNHEY, CDR2 SVGEGT.

This chain uses TRBV30 with TRBJ2-4; 12 positions agree with TRBD2. The CDR3 runs to 15 residues. CDR1 and CDR2 (germline): GTSNPN, SVGIG (reference sequence). The J segment lost 8 bases and the V segment lost 2 bases, leaving 7 bases of the junction unmatched. The CDR3 protein is CAWSMTSGSFDIQYF. Written as DNA, the CDR3 is TGTGCCTGGAGTATGACTAGCGGGAGTTTTGACATTCAGTACTTC.

This chain connects TRBV27 to TRBJ2-1; maybe TRBD2 (5 bases). CDR1 is MNHEY and CDR2 is SMNVEV in the germline V gene (reference sequence). The CDR3 sequence is 16 residues long. The ends were cut back, 0 bases at V and 4 bases at J, with 13 bases in the middle. CDR3 coding DNA: TGTGCCAGCAGTTTATCCGGAGGATCGGGTTACAATGAGCAGTTCTTC. Protein product: CASSLSGGSGYNEQFF.

This chain links TRBV10-3 with TRBJ1-2, with 7 bases fitting TRBD1. CDR1 is ENHRY, CDR2 SYGVKD, per germline. Trimming took 4 bases from V and 2 from J; bases not matched to a gene: 7. The CDR3 length is 15 residues. This CDR3 reads CAISVNPGGNYGYTF. CDR3 coding DNA: TGTGCCATCAGTGTCAACCCAGGGGGAAACTATGGCTACACCTTC.

V and J are TRBV6-6 and TRBJ1-5, with D uncertain. Germline CDR1 MNHNY, CDR2 SVGAGI (reference sequence). The CDR3 extends over 14 amino acids. Trimming shortened V by 0 bases and J by 5 bases, and 8 bases separated the two germline ends. The CDR3 region is CASSYSGRDQPQHF. CDR3 bases: TGTGCCAGCAGTTACTCGGGCCGCGATCAGCCCCAGCATTTT.

This chain connects TRBV19 to TRBJ2-5; tentative D call: TRBD2 (6 bases). From germline, CDR1 is LNHDA and CDR2 SQIVND (reference sequence). Trimming removed 9 bases at V and 5 bases at J, with 10 bases between. The CDR3 has 11 amino acids. DNA of the CDR3: TGTGCCAGCGGGACTTCTGAGACCCAGTACTTC. Protein: CASGTSETQYF. The full variable domain, in which reference TRBV19 and TRBJ2-5 provide the parts outside the CDR3, is DGGITQSPKYLFRKEGQNVTLSCEQNLNHDAMYWYRQDPGQGLRLIYYSQIVNDFQKGDIAEGYSVSREKKESFPLTVTSAQKNPTAFYLCASGTSETQYFGPGTRLLVL.

The CDR3 protein is CASSVQGAFGYTF. The CDR3 DNA follows: TGTGCCAGTAGTGTACAGGGGGCCTTTGGCTACACCTTC. The chain employs TRBV19 and TRBJ1-2; 9 nucleotides agree with TRBD1. This CDR3 has 13 amino acids. V lost 5 bases, J lost 7 bases, and 5 bases stayed unmatched. CDR1 and CDR2 (germline): LNHDA, SQIVND (reference sequence).

This clone was detected once. This chain connects TRBV15 to TRBJ2-4; D gene unclear. The length of the CDR3 is 14 residues. Trimming removed 0 bases from V and 0 bases from J, with 3 bases in between. Germline V gives CDR1 LNHNV, CDR2 YYDKDF (reference sequence). The CDR3 spells CATSRDGAKNIQYF. The CDR3 region has the DNA TGTGCCACCAGCAGAGACGGAGCCAAAAACATTCAGTACTTC.

This chain joins TRBV27 and TRBJ1-2; 10 bases agree with TRBD1. CDR3 length equals 15 residues. Germline CDR1 reads MNHEY; CDR2 reads SMNVEV (reference sequence). DNA for the CDR3: TGTGCACGACCGGGACAGGGGTCCGGAGCCTATGGCTACACCTTC. Translation: CARPGQGSGAYGYTF.

The chain couples TRBV7-2 to TRBJ2-1, with TRBD2 matching over 7 bases. The V gene's germline CDR1 is SGHTA and CDR2 FQGNSA. The CDR3 length is 17 residues. The trim removed 2 bases at V and 9 bases at J, leaving 16 bases unmatched. The CDR3 coding sequence is TGTGCCAGCAGCTTAAGTCCGGCCAGACTAGCTTTAGGTGAGCAGTTCTTC. Its translation is CASSLSPARLALGEQFF.

This clone was seen a few times. The gene calls are TRBV9 and TRBJ2-5; 7 bases line up with TRBD2. With V trimmed by 0 bases and J by 4 bases, 6 bases remained unmatched. The CDR3 consists of 15 residues. Looked up from germline, CDR1 is SGDLS and CDR2 is YYNGEE. The CDR3 protein is CASSVDGGEAETQYF. The CDR3 DNA sequence: TGTGCCAGCAGCGTAGATGGGGGGGAGGCAGAGACCCAGTACTTC.

The V and J genes are TRBV29-1 and TRBJ2-2; 8 bases match TRBD2. The germline V gene encodes CDR1 SQVTM and CDR2 ANQGSEA. The CDR3 is 14 amino acids. V dropped 6 bases and J dropped 0; count of bases not matched to a gene: 3. CDR3 in amino acids: CSVRSGANTGELFF. The CDR3 DNA follows: TGCAGCGTACGTAGCGGGGCGAACACCGGGGAGCTGTTTTTT.

This chain uses TRBV3-1 (or the pseudogene TRBV3-2) with TRBJ2-1; the match to TRBD1 covers 7 bases. Germline V gives CDR1 LGHDT, CDR2 YNNKEL (reference sequence). The CDR3 is 16 residues long. The junction had 5 bases not matched to a gene; V was cut back by 0 bases and J by 3 bases. The CDR3 DNA reads as TGTGCCAGCAGCCAAGATTCCGGGACAGTCTACAATGAGCAGTTCTTC. Its protein is CASSQDSGTVYNEQFF.

J is TRBJ2-1 and V is TRBV6-5; 7 bases line up with TRBD2. V trimming: 5 bases; J trimming: 8 bases; junction bases outside the gene matches: 12. The CDR3 is 15 amino acids. Germline CDR1 is MNHEY and CDR2 is SVGAGI. Here the CDR3 DNA reads TGTGCCAGCAGTCACCGGGACTATGGGTTGGATGAGCAGTTCTTC. Translation: CASSHRDYGLDEQFF.

The V gene is TRBV7-6, the J gene TRBJ1-2, with D possibly matching TRBD1 (6 bases). Germline-derived CDR1 and CDR2 are SGHVS and FNYEAQ. The V gene lost 2 bases and the J gene lost 3 bases, with 10 bases spanning the gap. The CDR3 covers 14 residues. The CDR3 coding sequence is TGTGCCAGCAGCTTAACGGACAGAGACTATGGCTACACCTTC. This encodes CASSLTDRDYGYTF.

The rearrangement links TRBV11-3 to TRBJ2-5; 8 bases agree with TRBD1. CDR1 and CDR2 from the germline V gene are SGHNT and YENEEA. The CDR3 covers 17 residues. V lost 5 bases to trimming and J lost 5 bases; unmatched junction nucleotides: 16. The CDR3 region is CASSPTWRQGAYETQYF. As DNA, the CDR3 is TGTGCCAGCAGCCCAACCTGGCGGCAGGGGGCGTATGAGACCCAGTACTTC.

The rearrangement joins TRBV27 to TRBJ2-3, with TRBD1 identical over 8 bases. The germline V gene encodes CDR1 MNHEY and CDR2 SMNVEV (reference sequence). Trimming removed 3 bases from V and 2 bases from J; junction bases left unmatched: 13. The CDR3 totals 18 residues. Here the CDR3 reads CASSFQPRQGQPTDTQYF. The CDR3 nucleotides read TGTGCCAGCAGTTTTCAGCCGAGACAGGGGCAACCCACAGATACGCAGTATTTT.

V and J are TRBV14 and TRBJ2-7; 8 positions agree with TRBD2. Trimming removed 3 bases from V and 5 bases from J; junction bases left unmatched: 12. The CDR3 runs to 16 residues. Germline V gene sequence: CDR1 SGHDN, CDR2 FVKESK. CDR3 region: CASSQFSGTRWNEQYF. The DNA for the CDR3 is TGTGCCAGCAGCCAGTTTTCCGGGACTAGATGGAACGAGCAGTACTTC.

This chain links TRBV6-5 with TRBJ1-2; D call uncertain. Germline CDR1 MNHEY, CDR2 SVGAGI. Trimming took 2 bases from V and 4 from J, leaving 8 bases between them. The CDR3 consists of 13 residues. The CDR3, as DNA: TGTGCCAGCAGTTACCCGTCGGGCTATGGCTACACCTTC. It yields the protein CASSYPSGYGYTF.

The V call is TRBV7-6, the J call TRBJ2-4; 8 nucleotides match TRBD2. The V segment lost 5 bases and the J segment 0 bases; nucleotides outside the gene matches: 3. This CDR3 contains 15 residues. Germline V gene data show CDR1 as SGHVS and CDR2 as FNYEAQ. The CDR3 is CASSLLAGAKNIQYF. The CDR3 DNA is TGTGCCAGCAGCCTCCTAGCGGGAGCCAAAAACATTCAGTACTTC.

This chain joins TRBV5-4 and TRBJ1-6; D perhaps matches TRBD1 (6 bases). This CDR3 contains 15 residues. Looked up from germline, CDR1 is SGHNT and CDR2 is YYREEE (reference sequence). Trimming shortened V by 4 bases and J by 7 bases, and 15 bases separated the two germline ends. The CDR3 DNA reads as TGTGCCAGCAGCCGCCCGGGACAACTAAATTCACCCCTCCACTTT. It encodes CASSRPGQLNSPLHF.

The chain joins TRBV12-3 or TRBV12-4 to TRBJ2-7; D remains unclear. Between the trimmed V and J ends, which lost 5 bases and 0 bases, there was a span of 8 bases. CDR3 length: 13 amino acids. As DNA, the CDR3 is TGTGCCAGCAGTATGAGCTCCTCCTACGAGCAGTACTTC. It yields the protein CASSMSSSYEQYF.

The rearrangement joins TRBV4-1 to TRBJ2-7, with TRBD2 identical over 9 bases. The CDR3 extends over 17 amino acids. V shed 6 bases and J 6 bases; nucleotides not matched to a gene: 18. Germline V gives CDR1 MGHRA, CDR2 YSYEKL. This CDR3 reads CASSLQGDPGLAFEQYF. DNA for the CDR3: TGCGCCAGCAGTCTCCAGGGGGACCCGGGACTAGCCTTCGAGCAGTACTTC.

The chain couples TRBV2 to TRBJ1-6, with TRBD1 as a possible D gene (5 bases). The V gene's germline CDR1 is SNHLY and CDR2 FYNNEI. The length of the CDR3 is 13 residues. V gave up 8 bases and J gave up 6 bases, with 11 bases separating them. The CDR3 DNA sequence: TGTGCCAGCCCCGGAGGGGCTAATTCACCCCTCCACTTT. It specifies CASPGGANSPLHF.

The CDR3 spells CASSAGTSGSSYEQYF. Here the CDR3 DNA reads TGTGCCAGCAGCGCAGGGACTAGCGGGAGCTCCTACGAGCAGTACTTC. The chain joins TRBV7-8 to TRBJ2-7, with 14 positions matching TRBD2. V was pared by 5 bases and J by 0 bases, with 3 bases of the junction left unmatched. Germline assignment: CDR1 SGHVS and CDR2 FQNEAQ. CDR3 length: 16 residues.

This chain joins TRBV15 and TRBJ2-7; 7 bases map to TRBD1. This CDR3 comprises 16 residues. With 0 bases clipped from V and 1 base from J, the junction kept 6 bases outside the gene matches. Germline CDR1 reads LNHNV; CDR2 reads YYDKDF (reference sequence). Written as DNA, the CDR3 is TGTGCCACCAGCAGAGATCTTTGGGGACAGTCCTACGAGCAGTACTTC. It encodes CATSRDLWGQSYEQYF.

This sequence joins TRBV7-2 and TRBJ2-2; D uncertain. V dropped 2 bases and J dropped 2 bases, with 6 bases sitting between them. The length of the CDR3 is 14 residues. Germline assignment: CDR1 SGHTA and CDR2 FQGNSA. CDR3: CASSLYLNTGELFF. CDR3 DNA: TGTGCCAGCAGCTTATACCTAAACACCGGGGAGCTGTTTTTT. Full variable domain (remainder filled in from reference TRBV7-2 and TRBJ2-2): GAGVSQSPSNKVTEKGKDVELRCDPISGHTALYWYRQSLGQGLEFLIYFQGNSAPDKSGLPSDRFSAERTGGSVSTLTIQRTQQEDSAVYLCASSLYLNTGELFFGEGSRLTVL.